The clone carrying this T cell receptor (beta chain) showed up just a few times. J gave up 8 bases and V 0 bases, and 9 bases lay outside the gene matches. Germline assignment: CDR1 SQVTM and CDR2 ANQGSEA. The CDR3 loop spans 14 amino acids. An absence of ophthalmopathy progression within 18 months meant stable Graves' hyperthyroidism. RNA transcripts served as the template for amplifying TCR beta CDR3 regions. The TCR CDR3 was amplified in a first-round RT-PCR using the HTBI primer set. TCRdb re-called the multiplex PCR reads with MiXCR, one entry per CDR3 protein. The table has hundreds of thousands of distinct CDR3 sequences, under 60% seen once. This record belongs to a study of T cells in Graves' hyperthyroidism and ophthalmopathy.

This clonotype was sampled from a woman aged 18-29 years with Graves' hyperthyroidism. The rearrangement joins TRBV29-1 to TRBJ1-2, with 7 bases aligning to TRBD1. Sequencing was done on a sample of peripheral blood or thyroid tissue (not recorded which). In nucleotides, the CDR3 is TGCAGCGTTGAAGACCCTGGACAGGTAGAAGGCTACACCTTC. Translating gives CSVEDPGQVEGYTF.